This is a list of T cell receptor beta chains from one sample in a study of Graves' ophthalmopathy and Graves' hyperthyroidism. TCRdb analysed the multiplex PCR reads with MiXCR anew, one entry per CDR3 protein. The sample holds around 520,000 distinct CDR3 sequences; approximately 35% are singletons and the top ten take about 4%. The source material was peripheral blood or thyroid tissue (not recorded which). The receptors were gathered from an adult man with Graves' hyperthyroidism. Each CDR3 is given with its conserved first and last residue. D genes are given only for firm matches. Size is omitted from some rows. Given values are once, few, many or a class for expanded clones.

V: TRBV5-1; D: -; size: many; J: TRBJ1-1; CDR3: CASSHDSPLTTEAFF; DNA: TGCGCCAGCAGCCATGACAGTCCTTTGACCACTGAAGCTTTCTTT
V: TRBV7-2; D: -; size: -; J: TRBJ2-5; CDR3: CASSGLGTRPQETQYF; DNA: TGTGCCAGCAGCGGCCTCGGGACACGGCCCCAAGAGACCCAGTACTTC
V: TRBV5-8; D: -; size: many; J: TRBJ1-6; CDR3: CASTRPGFSPLHF; DNA: TGTGCCAGCACCCGACCCGGGTTTTCACCCCTCCACTTT
V: TRBV12-3/TRBV12-4; D: TRBD1; size: few; J: TRBJ2-7; CDR3: CASRTGTASPYEQYF; DNA: TGTGCCAGCAGAACCGGGACAGCCTCCCCCTACGAGCAGTACTTC
V: TRBV5-6; D: -; size: many; J: TRBJ1-6; CDR3: CASSPGTAYPLHF; DNA: TGTGCCAGCAGCCCCGGGACGGCTTATCCCCTCCACTTT
V: TRBV27; D: -; size: few; J: TRBJ2-7; CDR3: CASSKRGSPYEQYF; DNA: TGTGCCAGCTCTAAAAGGGGGTCTCCCTACGAGCAGTACTTC
V: TRBV29-1; D: TRBD1; size: -; J: TRBJ1-4; CDR3: CSGRQGKLFF; DNA: TGCAGCGGAAGACAGGGAAAACTGTTTTTT
V: TRBV18; D: -; size: -; J: TRBJ1-2; CDR3: CASSPPEGVFYGYTF; DNA: TGTGCCAGCTCACCACCGGAAGGGGTCTTTTATGGCTACACCTTC
V: TRBV24-1; D: TRBD1; size: many; J: TRBJ2-2; CDR3: CATSDFEGTGGTGELFF; DNA: TGTGCCACCAGTGATTTTGAGGGGACAGGAGGCACCGGGGAGCTGTTTTTT
V: TRBV7-6; D: TRBD1; size: many; J: TRBJ1-2; CDR3: CASSPGQVLNYGYTF; DNA: TGTGCCAGCAGCCCAGGACAGGTTCTCAACTATGGCTACACCTTC
V: TRBV5-8; D: -; size: -; J: TRBJ2-7; CDR3: CASSSGSPSYEQYF; DNA: TGTGCCAGCTCATCAGGGTCACCTTCCTACGAGCAGTACTTC
V: TRBV5-5; D: TRBD1; size: few; J: TRBJ1-5; CDR3: CASGQTGVSQPQHF; DNA: TGTGCCAGCGGCCAGACAGGGGTGAGTCAGCCCCAGCATTTT
V: TRBV10-3; D: -; size: many; J: TRBJ1-2; CDR3: CASSEIQGNYGYTF; DNA: TGTGCCAGCAGTGAAATCCAGGGAAACTATGGCTACACCTTC
V: TRBV24-1; D: TRBD2; size: -; J: TRBJ2-1; CDR3: CATSDLGAGDSNEQFF; DNA: TGTGCCACCAGTGATTTAGGGGCGGGGGATTCCAATGAGCAGTTCTTC
V: TRBV30; D: -; size: few; J: TRBJ2-7; CDR3: CAWSDGTYEQYF; DNA: TGTGCCTGGAGTGATGGGACTTACGAGCAGTACTTC
V: TRBV29-1; D: TRBD1; size: once; J: TRBJ1-2; CDR3: CSADRGRYTF; DNA: TGCAGCGCCGACAGGGGTCGCTACACCTTC
V: TRBV2; D: TRBD1; size: once; J: TRBJ2-7; CDR3: CASCRDRTEEQYF; DNA: TGTGCCAGCTGCCGGGACAGGACGGAAGAGCAGTACTTC
V: TRBV10-3; D: TRBD1; size: -; J: TRBJ1-5; CDR3: CASLRDSFRPQPQHF; DNA: TGTGCCAGCCTCCGGGACAGTTTCCGTCCGCAGCCCCAGCATTTT
V: TRBV29-1; D: TRBD2; size: -; J: TRBJ2-1; CDR3: CSVVGLAGVSYNEQFF; DNA: TGCAGCGTTGTGGGACTAGCGGGAGTATCCTACAATGAGCAGTTCTTC
V: TRBV7-9; D: -; size: many; J: TRBJ2-7; CDR3: CASSFSGRRFEQYF; DNA: TGTGCCAGCAGCTTTTCAGGGCGGCGGTTCGAGCAGTACTTC
V: TRBV2; D: TRBD1; size: many; J: TRBJ1-5; CDR3: CASSLRRQGADSNQPQHF; DNA: TGTGCCAGCAGCCTAAGGCGACAGGGGGCGGATAGCAATCAGCCCCAGCATTTT
V: TRBV3-1; D: -; size: many; J: TRBJ2-7; CDR3: CASSQRNYEQYF; DNA: TGTGCCAGCAGCCAAAGGAACTACGAGCAGTACTTC
V: TRBV19; D: TRBD1; size: many; J: TRBJ1-2; CDR3: CASSFAGTGGAPWGYTF; DNA: TGTGCCAGTAGTTTCGCCGGGACAGGGGGCGCCCCTTGGGGCTACACCTTC
V: TRBV7-9; D: -; size: many; J: TRBJ1-1; CDR3: CASSQNNPRFGAFF; DNA: TGTGCCAGCAGCCAAAATAACCCCAGGTTCGGAGCTTTCTTT
V: TRBV19; D: -; size: many; J: TRBJ1-5; CDR3: CASSMERSNQPQHF; DNA: TGTGCCAGTAGTATGGAGAGGAGCAATCAGCCCCAGCATTTT
V: TRBV29-1; D: -; size: once; J: TRBJ1-5; CDR3: CSVEPGGGNQPQHF; DNA: TGCAGCGTTGAACCCGGGGGGGGCAATCAGCCCCAGCATTTT
V: TRBV24-1; D: TRBD2; size: -; J: TRBJ2-3; CDR3: CATSELGTSGVTDTQYF; DNA: TGTGCCACCAGTGAACTCGGGACTAGCGGAGTAACAGATACGCAGTATTTT
V: TRBV15; D: -; size: many; J: TRBJ2-2; CDR3: CATSRGGAGELFF; DNA: TGTGCCACCAGCAGAGGAGGGGCCGGGGAGCTGTTTTTT
V: TRBV5-6; D: -; size: few; J: TRBJ2-2; CDR3: CASSSDTPDDPGELFF; DNA: TGTGCCAGCAGCTCGGACACCCCAGACGACCCCGGGGAGCTGTTTTTT
V: TRBV29-1; D: -; size: many; J: TRBJ2-7; CDR3: CSVEDRLDYEQYF; DNA: TGCAGCGTTGAAGATCGTCTAGATTACGAGCAGTACTTC
V: TRBV7-8; D: -; size: -; J: TRBJ2-7; CDR3: CASSIGRLGRASYEQYF; DNA: TGTGCCAGCAGCATAGGACGGCTTGGCAGGGCATCCTACGAGCAGTACTTC
V: TRBV7-9; D: -; size: many; J: TRBJ1-1; CDR3: CASSLPFNRVATEAFF; DNA: TGTGCCAGCAGCTTACCTTTCAATAGGGTTGCCACTGAAGCTTTCTTT
V: TRBV7-9; D: -; size: -; J: TRBJ1-5; CDR3: CASSLRSGVNQPQHF; DNA: TGTGCCAGCAGCCTAAGATCAGGGGTAAATCAGCCCCAGCATTTT
V: TRBV7-8; D: TRBD1; size: many; J: TRBJ1-1; CDR3: CASSQDRADTEAFF; DNA: TGTGCCAGCAGCCAGGACAGGGCGGACACTGAAGCTTTCTTT
V: TRBV9; D: TRBD1; size: -; J: TRBJ1-2; CDR3: CASSAGTGGNTF; DNA: TGTGCCAGCAGCGCCGGGACAGGGGGAAACACCTTC
V: TRBV7-3; D: -; size: many; J: TRBJ1-5; CDR3: CAITGNSNQPQHF; DNA: TGTGCCATAACCGGGAATAGCAATCAGCCCCAGCATTTT
V: TRBV20-1; D: -; size: -; J: TRBJ2-3; CDR3: CSASRTDTDTQYF; DNA: TGCAGTGCTAGCCGGACAGACACAGATACGCAGTATTTT
V: TRBV12-3/TRBV12-4; D: -; size: many; J: TRBJ1-2; CDR3: CASSPQWGHGYTF; DNA: TGTGCCAGCAGTCCCCAGTGGGGGCATGGCTACACCTTC
V: TRBV20-1; D: TRBD2; size: -; J: TRBJ2-1; CDR3: CSARRGSGGGNEQFF; DNA: TGCAGTGCTAGAAGGGGTAGCGGGGGGGGAAATGAGCAGTTCTTC
V: TRBV20-1; D: -; size: -; J: TRBJ1-6; CDR3: CSAGRGDKNSPLHF; DNA: TGCAGTGCCGGTCGAGGGGATAAGAATTCACCCCTCCACTTT
V: TRBV15; D: -; size: few; J: TRBJ1-5; CDR3: CATSSTRNQPQHF; DNA: TGTGCCACCAGCTCCACGCGCAATCAGCCCCAGCATTTT
V: TRBV7-3; D: -; size: -; J: TRBJ2-5; CDR3: CASSLGGEKTQYF; DNA: TGTGCCAGCAGCTTAGGGGGCGAGAAGACCCAGTACTTC
V: TRBV10-3; D: -; size: many; J: TRBJ2-2; CDR3: CAISELDTGELFF; DNA: TGTGCCATCAGTGAACTTGACACCGGGGAGCTGTTTTTT
V: TRBV29-1; D: -; size: -; J: TRBJ2-7; CDR3: CSSPPGQPYEQYF; DNA: TGCAGCAGTCCCCCCGGACAGCCCTACGAGCAGTACTTC
V: TRBV20-1; D: TRBD2; size: once; J: TRBJ2-7; CDR3: CSARDLAGGANKQYF; DNA: TGCAGTGCTAGAGATCTAGCGGGGGGCGCAAACAAGCAGTACTTC
V: TRBV10-3; D: -; size: once; J: TRBJ2-5; CDR3: CAISVRGQETQYF; DNA: TGTGCCATCAGTGTACGGGGCCAAGAGACCCAGTACTTC
V: TRBV7-9; D: -; size: -; J: TRBJ2-3; CDR3: CASRSFPPQRRAADTQYF; DNA: TGTGCCAGCAGATCCTTCCCCCCCCAGCGCAGGGCTGCAGATACGCAGTATTTT
V: TRBV24-1; D: -; size: once; J: TRBJ1-2; CDR3: CATSHRVGYTF; DNA: TGTGCCACCTCTCACAGGGTCGGCTACACCTTC
V: TRBV7-9; D: TRBD1; size: -; J: TRBJ1-3; CDR3: CASSLTGPGEAIYF; DNA: TGTGCCAGCAGCTTGACAGGGCCCGGGGAGGCCATATATTTT
V: TRBV5-8; D: -; size: many; J: TRBJ1-2; CDR3: CASSTGTASYGYTF; DNA: TGTGCCAGCAGCACCGGGACGGCGTCCTATGGCTACACCTTC
V: TRBV7-9; D: -; size: -; J: TRBJ2-2; CDR3: CASSLSRGLNTGELFF; DNA: TGTGCCAGCAGCCTGAGCAGGGGTCTGAACACCGGGGAGCTGTTTTTT
V: TRBV9; D: -; size: many; J: TRBJ1-1; CDR3: CASSVEGNYTEAFF; DNA: TGTGCCAGCAGCGTAGAGGGAAATTACACTGAAGCTTTCTTT
V: TRBV10-3; D: -; size: many; J: TRBJ1-2; CDR3: CAISEIGNFYGYTF; DNA: TGTGCCATCAGTGAGATAGGGAACTTCTATGGCTACACCTTC